The 23 T cell receptor beta chains below were found in one sample sequenced in a study of regulatory T cells in long-lasting Graves disease. Libraries of TCR beta came from iRepertoire HTBI primers plus Arm-PCR of CDR3 regions. TCRdb called the multiplex PCR reads again in MiXCR, with one record for every CDR3 protein. The repertoire holds around 400,000 distinct CDR3 sequences, with less than 25% as singletons. Described time point: persistent/refractory GD, antithyroid drugs over 5 years with positive TRAb. With RNA extracted from PBMCs as input, the TCR library was made. Source: peripheral blood mononuclear cells (PBMCs), taken when the disease was refractory, from a patient treated with antithyroid drugs. These receptors all come from a female donor with Graves disease.

This clonotype was observed many times. J is TRBJ1-2 and V is TRBV12-3 or TRBV12-4; D perhaps matches TRBD1 (5 bases). The V and J ends lost 6 bases and 6 bases respectively, with 26 bases between them. The CDR3 consists of 17 residues. The CDR3 region has the DNA TGTGCCAGCAGCTTTCTCAACAGGCACCCTAACTACGATGGCTACACCTTC. As protein: CASSFLNRHPNYDGYTF.

This clonotype showed up just a few times. The chain links TRBV7-8 to TRBJ2-5; the match to TRBD2 covers 9 bases. V shed 5 bases, J shed 4 bases, and the junction held 17 bases outside the gene matches. The CDR3 totals 18 residues. Looked up from germline, CDR1 is SGHVS and CDR2 is FQNEAQ. As DNA, the CDR3 is TGTGCCAGCAGCCCAGGTCGACTAGCGGAATTCGTTAGAGAGACCCAGTACTTC. Translated: CASSPGRLAEFVRETQYF.

This clonotype was found a few times. This chain joins TRBV12-3 or TRBV12-4 and TRBJ2-1; possibly TRBD1 for D (6 bases). Trimming removed 3 bases at V and 6 bases at J, with 15 bases between. There are 15 residues in the CDR3. DNA for the CDR3: TGTGCCAGCAGTTTGCGTCTGGGGGCTACCAATGAGCAGTTCTTC. This gives the protein CASSLRLGATNEQFF.

This sequence joins TRBV10-2 and TRBJ2-4, with D maybe TRBD2 (6 bases). The V and J ends lost 4 bases and 7 bases respectively, with 8 bases between them. In germline, CDR1 is WSHSY, CDR2 SAAADI. The CDR3 is made up of 12 amino acids. CDR3 in DNA: TGCGCCAGCAGTGTTGGGGGGAACATTCAGTACTTC. The encoded protein is CASSVGGNIQYF.

This clonotype was found once. This sequence may be a read error, since a much larger clone differs from it by one base. This chain connects TRBV12-3 or TRBV12-4 to TRBJ1-2, with a possible D match to TRBD1 (6 bases). Between the trimmed V and J ends, which lost 6 bases and 8 bases, there was a span of 28 bases. This CDR3 has 17 amino acids. The chain's CDR3 is CASRPSGLTGPAVGYTF. CDR3 nucleotides: TGTGCCAGCAGGCCTAGCGGGCTGACAGGTCCGGCGGTGGGCTACACCTTC.

Many counts were recorded for this clonotype. The chain couples TRBV20-1 to TRBJ2-5; TRBD2 matches 7 bases. CDR3 length equals 15 residues. J was trimmed by 6 bases and V by 4 bases; bases with no gene match: 14. The germline V gene has CDR1 DFQATT and CDR2 SNEGSKA (reference sequence). CDR3 protein: CSATHGGSVGKTQYF. CDR3 coding DNA: TGCAGTGCTACCCACGGCGGGAGTGTTGGGAAGACCCAGTACTTC.

Turning to this clonotype: This could be a read error, since a much larger clone is one nucleotide away. The chain has TRBV6-9 and TRBJ2-2; 7 bases agree with TRBD1. The CDR3 is 16 residues long. Germline loops: CDR1 MNHGY, CDR2 SVAAGI. V was clipped by 4 bases and J by 0 bases; unmatched bases: 5. CDR3 protein: CASSFRGQPNTGELFF. DNA of the CDR3: TGTGCCAGCAGTTTCCGGGGACAGCCGAACACCGGGGAGCTGTTTTTT.

This clonotype has just a few counts. The rearrangement uses TRBV5-6 and TRBJ1-1, with a weak D call TRBD1 (5 bases). CDR1 and CDR2 from the germline V gene are SGHDT and YYEEEE. V lost 2 bases to trimming and J lost 3 bases, with 17 bases between them. The CDR3 contains 16 residues. The CDR3 bases are TGTGCCAGCAGCTTAGGTAGGGGTCGTACCCACACTGAAGCTTTCTTT. Protein product: CASSLGRGRTHTEAFF.

This clonotype was picked up many times. The chain joins TRBV7-6 to TRBJ2-7, with a possible D match to TRBD2 (7 bases). Germline V CDR1 and CDR2: SGHVS, FNYEAQ. V shed 1 base and J shed 0 bases, with 13 bases lying between them. The CDR3 has 16 amino acids. The CDR3 loop is CASSLDSGGGSYEQYF. The CDR3 DNA sequence: TGTGCCAGCAGCTTAGATTCGGGGGGCGGCTCCTACGAGCAGTACTTC.

In this sample, this clonotype turned up many times. The chain has TRBV28 and TRBJ2-2; unclear D gene. CDR3 size: 15 residues. Germline values: CDR1 MDHEN, CDR2 SYDVKM. The V end lost 5 bases, the J end lost 1 base, and 11 bases lay between the germline ends. The CDR3 loop reads CASSGRDGNTGELFF. CDR3 bases: TGTGCCAGCAGTGGTCGAGACGGGAACACCGGGGAGCTGTTTTTT.

This chain joins TRBV6-1 and TRBJ2-2, with 11 bases fitting TRBD2. V was clipped by 8 bases and J by 1 base; unmatched bases: 9. The CDR3 is 17 amino acids. Germline CDR1 is MNHNS and CDR2 is SASEGT. The chain's CDR3 is CASLPGLAAKNTGELFF. The CDR3 coding sequence is TGTGCCAGCCTCCCGGGACTAGCGGCGAAGAACACCGGGGAGCTGTTTTTT.

This clonotype was counted between two and nine times. This CDR3 is CASSFGDQYQETQYF. Written as DNA, the CDR3 is TGCGCCAGCAGCTTCGGAGATCAGTACCAAGAGACCCAGTACTTC. This chain joins TRBV5-1 and TRBJ2-5; D gene uncertain. V was shortened by 2 bases and J by 0 bases, with 11 bases between the two germline ends. In germline, CDR1 is SGHRS, CDR2 YFSETQ. This CDR3 has 15 residues. Complete variable domain (other parts from reference TRBV5-1 and TRBJ2-5): KAGVTQTPRYLIKTRGQQVTLSCSPISGHRSVSWYQQTPGQGLQFLFEYFSETQRNKGNFPGRFSGRQFSNSRSEMNVSTLELGDSALYLCASSFGDQYQETQYFGPGTRLLVL.

The V call is TRBV14, the J call TRBJ2-7; D is undetermined. The CDR3 contains 13 residues. Trimming took off 0 bases at V and 6 bases at J, with 9 bases between the two ends. From germline, CDR1 is SGHDN and CDR2 FVKESK. The CDR3 DNA reads TGTGCCAGCAGCCAAGAAAGCAGGATCGAGCAGTACTTC. Protein sequence: CASSQESRIEQYF. The complete variable domain, with remaining parts taken from reference TRBV14 and TRBJ2-7, reads EAGVTQFPSHSVIEKGQTVTLRCDPISGHDNLYWYRRVMGKEIKFLLHFVKESKQDESGMPNNRFLAERTGGTYSTLKVQPAELEDSGVYFCASSQESRIEQYFGPGTRLTVT.

The chain has TRBV15 and TRBJ2-3; 7 bases fit TRBD1. CDR1 is LNHNV and CDR2 is YYDKDF in the germline V gene (reference sequence). The CDR3 spans 14 residues. Trimming at V came to 3 bases and at J to 0 bases, leaving 0 bases not matched to a gene. In DNA, the CDR3 is TGTGCCACCAGCAGGGGACAGAGCACAGATACGCAGTATTTT. It is translated as CATSRGQSTDTQYF.

The gene calls are TRBV20-1 and TRBJ1-2; the match to TRBD1 covers 8 bases. The germline CDR1 and CDR2 sequences are DFQATT and SNEGSKA (reference sequence). Trimming cost V 4 bases and J 4 bases; bases outside gene matches: 14. This CDR3 is built from 16 residues. The CDR3 region has the DNA TGCAGTGCTACGCGACAGGGGCCCCCTGTATTCTATGGCTACACCTTC. It is translated as CSATRQGPPVFYGYTF.

The chain links TRBV2 to TRBJ2-1; possibly TRBD2 for D (6 bases). Trimming took 0 bases from V and 5 from J, leaving 14 bases between them. This CDR3 is built from 16 residues. Germline CDR1 is SNHLY and CDR2 is FYNNEI. The CDR3 DNA is TGTGCCAGCAGTGAAGCAGTGAGACTAGGAGACAATGAGCAGTTCTTC. Its protein is CASSEAVRLGDNEQFF. The variable domain in full, completed from reference TRBV2 and TRBJ2-1, reads EPEVTQTPSHQVTQMGQEVILRCVPISNHLYFYWYRQILGQKVEFLVSFYNNEISEKSEIFDDQFSVERPDGSNFTLKIRSTKLEDSAMYFCASSEAVRLGDNEQFFGPGTRLTVL.

This clonotype occurred many times. V is TRBV12-3 or TRBV12-4 and J is TRBJ2-2; 11 nucleotides agree with TRBD1. The CDR3 loop spans 15 amino acids. J was trimmed by 6 bases and V by 4 bases; bases with no gene match: 4. Here the CDR3 DNA reads TGTGCCAGCAGTTCGGACAGGGGGCATGCCGGGGAGCTGTTTTTT. As protein: CASSSDRGHAGELFF.

The table lists this clonotype with many counts. The chain links TRBV29-1 to TRBJ2-5, with TRBD2 matching over 8 bases. Germline V lookup: CDR1 SQVTM, CDR2 ANQGSEA. The CDR3 is 15 amino acids. The ends lost 5 bases at V and 0 bases at J; junction bases unmatched: 8. DNA for the CDR3: TGCAGCGTTCCGGGAGGGCCCCAGTACCAAGAGACCCAGTACTTC. This codes for CSVPGGPQYQETQYF.

This clonotype was observed many times. This sequence joins TRBV20-1 and TRBJ2-7; D is unclear. V was clipped by 3 bases and J by 1 base, with 10 bases between them. Per the germline V gene, CDR1 is DFQATT and CDR2 is SNEGSKA (reference sequence). This CDR3 region has 13 residues. The CDR3 region has the DNA TGCAGTGCTAGTCTTTATCGGTCCTACGAGCAGTACTTC. Amino acid sequence: CSASLYRSYEQYF.

This clonotype was recorded a few times. The chain employs TRBV27 and TRBJ2-2; 14 nucleotides match TRBD2. The V gene end was trimmed by 5 bases and the J gene end by 1 base; junction bases not matched to a gene: 12. The CDR3 extends over 20 amino acids. The V gene's germline CDR1 is MNHEY and CDR2 SMNVEV (reference sequence). CDR3 DNA sequence: TGTGCCAGCAGTCCCACAACGGGACTAGCGGGAGTTGGGAACACCGGGGAGCTGTTTTTT. Translating it yields CASSPTTGLAGVGNTGELFF.

The rearrangement uses TRBV10-3 and TRBJ1-1; D is undetermined. CDR1 is ENHRY, CDR2 SYGVKD, per germline. V lost 6 bases, J lost 1 base, and 6 bases lay in between. The CDR3 is 12 amino acids. The CDR3 spells CAIRTQNTEAFF. The CDR3 nucleotides read TGTGCCATCAGGACGCAGAACACTGAAGCTTTCTTT.

This clonotype has ten or more counts. CDR3 nucleotide sequence: TGTGCCAGCAGCCTCGGGGCATCCTACGAGCAGTACTTC. This codes for CASSLGASYEQYF. This chain joins TRBV12-3 or TRBV12-4 and TRBJ2-7; D tentatively fits TRBD1 or TRBD2 (5 bases each). V was cut by 6 bases and J by 1 base, with 10 bases left in between. This CDR3 has 13 residues.

This chain connects TRBV27 to TRBJ2-5; TRBD2 matches at 9 bases. CDR1 and CDR2 (germline): MNHEY, SMNVEV (reference sequence). J lost 1 base, V lost 4 bases, and 4 bases had no gene match. This CDR3 is 15 amino acids long. CDR3 in amino acids: CASSSLAGSQETQYF. The CDR3 DNA reads as TGTGCCAGCAGTTCTCTAGCGGGGTCCCAAGAGACCCAGTACTTC.